A single sample is the source of the 8 T cell receptor beta chains below, sequenced in a study of blood T cell repertoires in COVID-19. Data came from immunoSEQ multiplex PCR; TCRdb stores just in-frame clones and leaves some out. The data show about 200,000 clones, 80% to 95% seen once. Sample: peripheral blood. These receptor sequences come from a man aged 45-65 years with acute or convalescent COVID-19.

The genes are TRBV3-1 (or the pseudogene TRBV3-2) and TRBJ2-5, with D possibly being TRBD2 (6 bases). Germline CDR1 reads LGHDT; CDR2 reads YNNKEL (reference sequence). The V and J ends lost 0 bases and 9 bases respectively, with 11 bases between them. The CDR3 has 13 amino acids. The CDR3, as DNA: TGTGCCAGCAGCCAAGATACGGAGGGACCCCAGTACTTC. Translation: CASSQDTEGPQYF.

J is TRBJ2-2 and V is TRBV7-3, with TRBD2 matching over 11 bases. Trimming cost V 5 bases and J 4 bases; bases outside gene matches: 6. The CDR3 consists of 16 residues. From germline, CDR1 is SGHTA and CDR2 FQGTGA. In DNA, the CDR3 is TGTGCCAGCAGCCCCGGTACTAGCGGGGGCACCGGGGAGCTGTTTTTT. Translation: CASSPGTSGGTGELFF.

J is TRBJ2-5 and V is TRBV4-2, with TRBD2 matching over 9 bases. The V gene end was trimmed by 0 bases and the J gene end by 3 bases; junction bases not matched to a gene: 8. Looked up from germline, CDR1 is LGHNA and CDR2 is YNFKEQ. The CDR3 consists of 17 residues. The CDR3 bases are TGTGCCAGCAGCCAAGATGGAGCGGGGGGCAAAAAAGAGACCCAGTACTTC. The encoded protein is CASSQDGAGGKKETQYF.

About this clone itself: The junction differs from germline at one of its ends, possibly a read error. The V and J genes are TRBV7-7 and TRBJ2-5; 13 nucleotides match TRBD2. The CDR3 runs 16 residues. CDR1 SSHAT and CDR2 FNYEAQ come from the germline V gene (reference sequence). The CDR3 reads CASSPGTSGATGTQYF. The CDR3 nucleotides are TGTGCTAGCAGCCCCGGGACTAGCGGGGCTACAGGGACCCAGTACTTC.

The rearrangement links TRBV5-1 to TRBJ1-6; possible D gene TRBD1, 5 bases. Germline V gene sequence: CDR1 SGHRS, CDR2 YFSETQ. V gave up 4 bases and J gave up 8 bases, with 16 bases separating them. The CDR3 has 15 amino acids. This CDR3 is CASSPLGGEDSPLHF. CDR3 nucleotide sequence: TGCGCCAGCAGCCCCCTGGGGGGAGAAGATTCACCCCTCCACTTT.

The chain employs TRBV28 and TRBJ1-5; 9 nucleotides line up with TRBD1. Germline CDR1 and CDR2: MDHEN and SYDVKM. J was trimmed by 4 bases and V by 3 bases; bases with no gene match: 10. This CDR3 spans 17 amino acids. The DNA for the CDR3 is TGTGCCAGCAGTTTCCCCTCAGGGACAGGGTCGAATCAGCCCCAGCATTTT. It is translated as CASSFPSGTGSNQPQHF.

The CDR3 spells CASSASFPSSDTQYF. CDR3 nucleotide sequence: TGTGCCAGCAGCGCGAGCTTCCCTAGCTCTGATACGCAGTATTTT. This chain uses TRBV9 with TRBJ2-3; tentative D call: TRBD2 (5 bases). Germline CDR1 SGDLS, CDR2 YYNGEE. Trimming stripped 3 bases from V and 6 bases from J, with 17 bases between. The CDR3 runs to 15 residues.

The rearrangement joins TRBV19 to TRBJ1-4; D uncertain. This CDR3 has 14 residues. Trimming left V 3 bases short and J 4 bases short, with 9 bases between. Per germline, CDR1 LNHDA and CDR2 SQIVND (reference sequence). The CDR3 bases are TGTGCCAGTAGTATCGGAGGTAATAATGAAAAACTGTTTTTT. Its translation is CASSIGGNNEKLFF.